This entry lists 14 T cell receptor beta chains sequenced from one sample in a study of cytomegalovirus exposure and HLA in healthy donors. Amplification used 60 Vbeta primers and 13 Jbeta primers. The repertoire was sequenced with immunoSEQ multiplex PCR; TCRdb's copy has only in-frame clones and lacks some. The repertoire has about 160,000 clones, around 76% of them found once; the top ten carry roughly 1.4%. The sequenced material came from PBMCs. These receptors all stem from a man in his 60s in good health and CMV-seronegative.

This sequence joins TRBV28 and TRBJ1-2; D remains unclear. Germline loops: CDR1 MDHEN, CDR2 SYDVKM. The CDR3 is 13 residues long. V was shortened by 3 bases and J by 7 bases, with 12 bases between the two germline ends. CDR3 nucleotide sequence: TGTGCCAGCAGTTTCGGGTCGGCGGTTGGCTACACCTTC. Translation gives CASSFGSAVGYTF.

This clone was counted between two and nine times. The CDR3 loop reads CASSYDRASYEQYF. CDR3 coding DNA: TGTGCCAGCAGTTACGACAGGGCAAGCTACGAGCAGTACTTC. The chain links TRBV6-5 to TRBJ2-7; 7 nucleotides align to TRBD1. V lost 2 bases to trimming and J lost 3 bases; unmatched junction nucleotides: 4. This CDR3 is built from 14 residues. Germline V lookup: CDR1 MNHEY, CDR2 SVGAGI.

This clone has a handful of counts. The rearrangement uses TRBV10-1 and TRBJ2-5, with D possibly TRBD2 on 6 matching bases. V was cut by 0 bases and J by 1 base, with 9 bases left in between. There are 15 residues in the CDR3. Germline assignment: CDR1 WNHNN and CDR2 SYGVQD (reference sequence). The CDR3 protein is CASSESNGGQETQYF. CDR3 DNA sequence: TGCGCCAGCAGTGAGTCGAACGGGGGCCAAGAGACCCAGTACTTC.

The chain uses TRBV5-4 and TRBJ2-7, with TRBD1 matching 9 bases. CDR3 length equals 18 residues. Germline loops: CDR1 SGHNT, CDR2 YYREEE (reference sequence). The junction had 16 bases not matched to a gene; V was cut back by 3 bases and J by 3 bases. As DNA, the CDR3 is TGTGCCAGCAGCTCCAAGGGGGGGACAGGGAAAGGGGTCTACGAGCAGTACTTC. This gives the protein CASSSKGGTGKGVYEQYF.

The chain couples TRBV4-3 to TRBJ2-5; 7 bases fit TRBD2. The J call is in doubt because the DNA end fits TRBJ2-7 better. The CDR3 has 14 residues. Germline CDR1 and CDR2: LGHNA and YSLEER. The CDR3 reads CASSHQRGSYEQYF. CDR3 nucleotides: TGCGCCAGCAGCCACCAGCGGGGATCCTACGAGCAGTACTTC.

This rearrangement joins TRBV6-5 to TRBJ2-5, with a possible D match to TRBD1 (5 bases). The germline V gene has CDR1 MNHEY and CDR2 SVGAGI. The V end lost 2 bases, the J end lost 5 bases, and 9 bases lay between the germline ends. The CDR3 extends over 13 amino acids. This chain's CDR3 is CASSYTHRETQYF. CDR3 sequence (DNA): TGTGCCAGCAGTTACACACACAGGGAGACCCAGTACTTC.

This clone was seen once. This sequence joins TRBV19 and TRBJ2-5, with 16 bases fitting TRBD2. This CDR3 region has 15 residues. Germline trimming cut 7 bases from V and 3 bases from J; bases unmatched to any gene: 2. Germline loops: CDR1 LNHDA, CDR2 SQIVND (reference sequence). The CDR3 DNA sequence: TGTGCCAGTACCGGGACTAGCGGGAGGGAAGAGACCCAGTACTTC. Translating it yields CASTGTSGREETQYF.

This sequence joins TRBV7-3 and TRBJ1-1, with D possibly TRBD1 on 5 matching bases. V was cut by 2 bases and J by 6 bases, with 10 bases left in between. There are 13 residues in the CDR3. The germline V gene encodes CDR1 SGHTA and CDR2 FQGTGA. CDR3 protein: CASSLVKGPEAFF. The CDR3 bases are TGTGCCAGCAGCTTAGTTAAGGGGCCTGAAGCTTTCTTT.

This clone turned up a few times. The CDR3 DNA reads TGTGCCAGTAGTAGGGAGGGATTAATAAATCAGCCCCAGCATTTT. This codes for CASSREGLINQPQHF. The rearrangement links TRBV19 to TRBJ1-5, with unresolved D. The CDR3 runs 15 residues. The germline V gene has CDR1 LNHDA and CDR2 SQIVND (reference sequence). V lost 4 bases to trimming and J lost 4 bases, with 14 bases between them.

This rearrangement joins TRBV10-3 to TRBJ2-1; the D is unclear. CDR1 and CDR2 from the germline V gene are ENHRY and SYGVKD. Between the trimmed V and J ends, which lost 1 base and 3 bases, there was a span of 10 bases. The CDR3 is 15 amino acids. The CDR3 sequence is CAISELLADYNEQFF. The DNA of the CDR3 is TGTGCCATCAGTGAGTTGCTGGCGGACTACAATGAGCAGTTCTTC.

The V and J genes are TRBV28 and TRBJ1-5; D is perhaps TRBD1 (6 bases). CDR1 and CDR2 from the germline V gene are MDHEN and SYDVKM. V was shortened by 7 bases and J by 9 bases, with 13 bases between the two germline ends. The CDR3 is 12 amino acids. CDR3 sequence reads: CASKLQGSPQHF. The CDR3 DNA reads as TGTGCCAGCAAATTACAGGGCTCGCCCCAGCATTTT.

This clone came up once. The chain couples TRBV19 to TRBJ2-3; 12 bases are shared with TRBD2. Germline CDR1 and CDR2: LNHDA and SQIVND (reference sequence). The CDR3 extends over 18 amino acids. V was pared by 0 bases and J by 2 bases, with 6 bases of the junction left unmatched. Here the CDR3 DNA reads TGTGCCAGTAGTATAGATAGAACTAGCGGGGGGCCCACAGATACGCAGTATTTT. Its protein is CASSIDRTSGGPTDTQYF.

This rearrangement joins TRBV5-3 to TRBJ2-1, with 15 bases identical to TRBD2. TRBV5-3 is an open reading frame whose function is uncertain. The V and J ends lost 1 base and 3 bases, in that order; junction bases with no gene match: 11. This CDR3 has 20 residues. In DNA, the CDR3 is TGTGCCAGAAGCTTGAGGGGACTAGCGGGAGGTCGGGGATACTACAATGAGCAGTTCTTC. Translated: CARSLRGLAGGRGYYNEQFF.

This clone has a handful of counts. The chain links TRBV6-6 to TRBJ1-5, with D unresolved. The CDR3 spans 15 residues. Germline V lookup: CDR1 MNHNY, CDR2 SVGAGI (reference sequence). V was clipped by 2 bases and J by 0 bases, with 8 bases between them. CDR3 DNA: TGTGCCAGCAGTTACGGGGAGGATAGCAATCAGCCCCAGCATTTT. This codes for CASSYGEDSNQPQHF.